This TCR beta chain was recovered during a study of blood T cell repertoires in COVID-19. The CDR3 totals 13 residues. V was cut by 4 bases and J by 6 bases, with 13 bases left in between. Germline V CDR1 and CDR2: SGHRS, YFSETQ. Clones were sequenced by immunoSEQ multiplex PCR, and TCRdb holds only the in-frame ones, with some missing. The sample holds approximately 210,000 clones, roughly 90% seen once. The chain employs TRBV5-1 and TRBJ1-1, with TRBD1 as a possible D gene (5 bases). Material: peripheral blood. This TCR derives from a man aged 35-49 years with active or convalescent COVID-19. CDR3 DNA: TGCGCCAGCAGCCTCGGACACAATCCTGAAGCTTTCTTT. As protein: CASSLGHNPEAFF.